This T cell receptor (beta chain) comes out of a study of blood T cell repertoires in COVID-19. Study details: Samples representing acute and convalescent COVID-19 were sourced from the United States, Italy and Spain. Nucleic acid was either cDNA or gDNA, and it came from T cells, B-cell-depleted T cells, or PBMCs.

Original handling: How many nucleated cells were present was estimated from reference gene primer amplification. Data came from immunoSEQ multiplex PCR; TCRdb stores just in-frame clones and leaves some out. V and J calls and clone size are copied from that table; D and trimming were computed from the DNA. The sample shows under 300,000 clones, about nine tenths of them seen only once. Researchers sorted participants into cohorts using their self-reported clinical history. The source of this sequence is a man aged 18 to 29 who had recovered from COVID-19. The sequenced material came from PBMCs or T cells enriched from blood (not recorded which).

The CDR3, as DNA: TGTGCCAGCAGTGAGTGGGGAGGGACTAATGAAAAACTGTTTTTT. It specifies CASSEWGGTNEKLFF. The genes are TRBV6-1 and TRBJ1-4; D uncertain. This CDR3 spans 15 amino acids. The ends were cut back, 3 bases at V and 2 bases at J, with 10 bases in the middle. Germline values: CDR1 MNHNS, CDR2 SASEGT.